One T cell receptor beta chain is described in this entry. This record comes from a study of blood T cell repertoires in COVID-19. Overall study context: Both acute and convalescent COVID-19 samples were obtained from the United States, Italy and Spain.

Libraries were prepared by immunoSEQ multiplex PCR; TCRdb keeps only in-frame clonotypes and omits some of them. The data contain a few hundred thousand clones, around nine tenths of them singletons. V was trimmed by 0 bases and J by 2 bases, leaving 8 bases between them. The CDR3 length is 15 residues. Germline assignment: CDR1 MGHRA and CDR2 YSYEKL. The V gene is TRBV4-1, the J gene TRBJ2-1; D unclear. This TCR was recovered from a woman in her 30s who had been exposed to COVID-19. Sequenced: PBMCs or T cells enriched from blood (not recorded which). Written as DNA, the CDR3 is TGCGCCAGCAGCCAAGAGTTCAGTGCCTACAATGAGCAGTTCTTC. Amino acids: CASSQEFSAYNEQFF.